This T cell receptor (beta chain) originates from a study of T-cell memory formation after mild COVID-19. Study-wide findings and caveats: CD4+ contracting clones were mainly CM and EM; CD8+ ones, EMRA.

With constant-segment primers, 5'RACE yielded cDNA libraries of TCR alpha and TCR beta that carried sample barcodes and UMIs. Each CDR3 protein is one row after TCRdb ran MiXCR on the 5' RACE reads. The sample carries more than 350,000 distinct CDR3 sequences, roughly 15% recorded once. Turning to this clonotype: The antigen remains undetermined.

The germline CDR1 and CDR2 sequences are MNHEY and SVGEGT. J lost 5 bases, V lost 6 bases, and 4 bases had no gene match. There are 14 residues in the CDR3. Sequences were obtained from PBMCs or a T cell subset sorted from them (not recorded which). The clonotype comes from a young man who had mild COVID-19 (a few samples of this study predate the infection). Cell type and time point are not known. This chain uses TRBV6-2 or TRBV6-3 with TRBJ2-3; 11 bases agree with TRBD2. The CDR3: CASRLAGGQDTQYF. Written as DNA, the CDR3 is TGTGCCAGCAGATTAGCGGGGGGGCAAGATACGCAGTATTTT.